The 11 T cell receptor beta chains given below trace back to one sample, sequenced in a study of blood T cell repertoires in COVID-19. Sequenced by immunoSEQ multiplex PCR; TCRdb stores in-frame clones only, minus some. The table records about 120,000 clones, about 90% of them present only once. The sequencing sample was made of peripheral blood. The receptors derive from a woman aged 70-85 years with acute or convalescent COVID-19.

The CDR3 DNA is TGTGCCGGTATAACCGGGACTAGCTGGGTTACGCAGTATTTT. Translating it yields CAGITGTSWVTQYF. This chain connects TRBV2 to TRBJ2-3, with TRBD2 identical over 9 bases. CDR3 length: 14 amino acids. With V trimmed by 11 bases and J by 8 bases, 14 bases remained unmatched. From germline, CDR1 is SNHLY and CDR2 FYNNEI.

The gene calls are TRBV3-1 (or the pseudogene TRBV3-2) and TRBJ1-3; 9 positions agree with TRBD1. The CDR3 has 15 amino acids. The V and J ends lost 1 base and 4 bases, in that order; junction bases with no gene match: 2. The germline V gene encodes CDR1 LGHDT and CDR2 YNNKEL (reference sequence). The CDR3 protein is CASSQGGTGGNTIYF. As DNA, the CDR3 is TGTGCCAGCAGCCAAGGGGGGACAGGGGGAAACACCATATATTTT.

V gene TRBV10-1 combines with J gene TRBJ2-3; TRBD1 matches 10 bases. The V and J ends lost 11 bases and 4 bases, in that order; junction bases with no gene match: 3. The CDR3 is made up of 12 amino acids. Germline CDR1 WNHNN, CDR2 SYGVQD (reference sequence). The CDR3 here is CAVGTGADTQYF. The CDR3 bases are TGCGCCGTCGGGACAGGGGCAGATACGCAGTATTTT.

Remarks on this clone: The junction differs from germline at one of its ends, possibly a read error. V and J are TRBV12-3 or TRBV12-4 and TRBJ1-1; possible D gene TRBD1, 6 bases. The CDR3 contains 11 residues. The CDR3 loop is CASSSRWKGEF. CDR3 bases: TGTGCCAGCAGTTCCCGTTGGAAGGGGGAATTT.

The CDR3 sequence is CASSLDSYGYTF. CDR3 coding DNA: TGCGCCAGCAGCTTGGACAGCTATGGCTACACCTTC. The chain uses TRBV5-1 and TRBJ1-2; D not resolved. The CDR3 is 12 residues long. Per germline, CDR1 SGHRS and CDR2 YFSETQ. V was clipped by 0 bases and J by 4 bases, with 4 bases between them.

This clone was observed a single time. The V and J genes are TRBV5-6 and TRBJ2-5; D is perhaps TRBD1 (6 bases). V gave up 4 bases and J gave up 3 bases, with 10 bases separating them. The CDR3 runs to 13 residues. Germline CDR1 and CDR2: SGHDT and YYEEEE. The CDR3 loop is CASSQDSEETQYF. CDR3 DNA: TGTGCCAGCAGCCAGGACAGCGAAGAGACCCAGTACTTC. The variable domain in full, completed from reference TRBV5-6 and TRBJ2-5, reads DAGVTQSPTHLIKTRGQQVTLRCSPKSGHDTVSWYQQALGQGPQFIFQYYEEEERQRGNFPDRFSGHQFPNYSSELNVNALLLGDSALYLCASSQDSEETQYFGPGTRLLVL.

The chain uses TRBV5-1 and TRBJ1-1, with D hard to call. Germline-derived CDR1 and CDR2 are SGHRS and YFSETQ. V was clipped by 0 bases and J by 5 bases, with 8 bases between them. The CDR3 length is 13 residues. The DNA for the CDR3 is TGCGCCAGCAGCTTGGTTGAGGCGACTGAAGCTTTCTTT. It yields the protein CASSLVEATEAFF. Full variable domain (missing parts from reference TRBV5-1 and TRBJ1-1): KAGVTQTPRYLIKTRGQQVTLSCSPISGHRSVSWYQQTPGQGLQFLFEYFSETQRNKGNFPGRFSGRQFSNSRSEMNVSTLELGDSALYLCASSLVEATEAFFGQGTRLTVV.

The gene calls are TRBV19 and TRBJ1-1, with D unclear. Germline lookup yields CDR1 LNHDA and CDR2 SQIVND (reference sequence). The CDR3 runs to 19 residues. Trimming removed 5 bases from V and 0 bases from J, with 25 bases in between. This CDR3 reads CASSVPPGRRAGLNTEAFF. The CDR3 DNA is TGTGCCAGTAGTGTTCCCCCCGGGCGGCGGGCCGGATTGAACACTGAAGCTTTCTTT.

The chain employs TRBV2 and TRBJ2-1; 7 nucleotides line up with TRBD1. The ends lost 4 bases at V and 4 bases at J; junction bases unmatched: 7. This CDR3 contains 15 residues. Per the germline V gene, CDR1 is SNHLY and CDR2 is FYNNEI. CDR3 coding DNA: TGTGCCAGCAGTGGGGACAGCGGATCTTACAATGAGCAGTTCTTC. Its protein product is CASSGDSGSYNEQFF. Based on the CDR3 plus reference TRBV2 and TRBJ2-1, the full variable domain is EPEVTQTPSHQVTQMGQEVILRCVPISNHLYFYWYRQILGQKVEFLVSFYNNEISEKSEIFDDQFSVERPDGSNFTLKIRSTKLEDSAMYFCASSGDSGSYNEQFFGPGTRLTVL.

The DNA of the CDR3 is TGCAGCGTTGGTGGCGGGGCAATCCAAGGGGAGCTGTTTTTT. As protein: CSVGGGAIQGELFF. The V and J genes are TRBV29-1 and TRBJ2-2; perhaps TRBD2 as D (6 bases). Germline V lookup: CDR1 SQVTM, CDR2 ANQGSEA. There are 14 residues in the CDR3. Trimming removed 4 bases from V and 8 bases from J, with 17 bases in between.

The V call is TRBV18, the J call TRBJ1-2; 10 nucleotides match TRBD1. CDR1 KGHSH and CDR2 LQKENI come from the germline V gene. With V trimmed by 4 bases and J by 1 base, 3 bases remained unmatched. The CDR3 covers 15 residues. The CDR3 here is CASSRGTGDNYGYTF. The CDR3 DNA sequence: TGTGCCAGCTCACGGGGGACAGGGGATAACTATGGCTACACCTTC.